The 29 T cell receptor beta chains reported below all come from one sample, sequenced in a study of blood T cell repertoires in COVID-19 (dated by TCRdb to the early 2020s). Library construction relied on the immunoSEQ multiplex PCR assay. TCRdb limited this immuneACCESS table to in-frame rearrangements with V and J called. A share of clones is missing; checked studies link under half to unresolved V genes, and the rest is unexplained. The table for this sample lists about 280,000 clones; about 85% of them were counted only once. The ten largest clones represent roughly 2.5% of the sample. The sequenced sample was PBMCs or T cells enriched from blood (not recorded which). The receptors were sampled from a woman between 45 and 65 years old who had recovered from COVID-19.

The rearrangement uses TRBV11-2 and TRBJ2-1, with TRBD2 matching over 9 bases. This CDR3 region has 18 residues. The V gene end was trimmed by 1 base and the J gene end by 5 bases; junction bases not matched to a gene: 12. Germline CDR1 SGHAT, CDR2 FQNNGV. In nucleotides, the CDR3 is TGTGCCAGCAGCTTAGCAGTTCTGGCGGGGGGGAACCACAATGAGCAGTTCTTC. Residues: CASSLAVLAGGNHNEQFF.

J is TRBJ2-7 and V is TRBV5-1; 11 bases are shared with TRBD2. V shed 4 bases, J shed 4 bases, and the junction held 7 bases outside the gene matches. This CDR3 is 15 amino acids long. Per the germline V gene, CDR1 is SGHRS and CDR2 is YFSETQ. CDR3 DNA sequence: TGCGCCAGCAGCCTTAGCGGGGGGGCCTCTTACGAGCAGTACTTC. Its translation: CASSLSGGASYEQYF.

The gene calls are TRBV5-4 and TRBJ2-1, with a possible D match to TRBD2 (7 bases). There are 15 residues in the CDR3. CDR1 SGHNT and CDR2 YYREEE come from the germline V gene (reference sequence). Between the trimmed V and J ends, which lost 4 bases and 2 bases, there was a span of 13 bases. CDR3 sequence reads: CASSQRRGPYNEQFF. CDR3 nucleotides: TGTGCCAGCAGCCAGCGGCGGGGGCCCTACAATGAGCAGTTCTTC.

The chain carries TRBV29-1 and TRBJ2-1; 8 nucleotides line up with TRBD2. V gave up 3 bases and J gave up 9 bases; unmatched junction bases: 7. The CDR3 spans 13 residues. The germline V gene has CDR1 SQVTM and CDR2 ANQGSEA. CDR3 DNA: TGCAGCGTTGAGGTAGCGGGAACTGGTGAGCAGTTCTTC. It is translated as CSVEVAGTGEQFF.

The chain uses TRBV30 and TRBJ1-3; D ambiguous. The V gene lost 5 bases and the J gene lost 8 bases, with 13 bases spanning the gap. This CDR3 is built from 12 residues. Germline assignment: CDR1 GTSNPN and CDR2 SVGIG (reference sequence). CDR3 loop: CAWRRAGDTIYF. The CDR3 DNA reads as TGTGCCTGGCGAAGGGCCGGGGACACCATATATTTT.

V and J are TRBV30 and TRBJ2-2, with D tentatively TRBD2 (6 bases). The CDR3 has 14 residues. V gave up 0 bases and J gave up 6 bases, with 11 bases separating them. Germline V gene lookup returns CDR1 GTSNPN and CDR2 SVGIG (reference sequence). CDR3 sequence: CAWSVLGEAGELFF. The CDR3 nucleotides are TGTGCCTGGAGTGTATTGGGGGAGGCCGGGGAGCTGTTTTTT.

V usage is TRBV18 and J usage is TRBJ2-7, with TRBD2 matching 7 bases. The V gene's germline CDR1 is KGHSH and CDR2 LQKENI. J gave up 6 bases and V 5 bases, and 10 bases lay outside the gene matches. The CDR3 covers 14 residues. The CDR3 nucleotides are TGTGCCAGCTCATCGGGACTAAGGGGTGGCGAGCAGTACTTC. Translation: CASSSGLRGGEQYF.

The CDR3 region has the DNA TGCAGCGTTGAAGCTAGCGGGGGGGGGCAGACCCAGTACTTC. It is translated as CSVEASGGGQTQYF. V usage is TRBV29-1 and J usage is TRBJ2-5; 12 bases are a match to TRBD2. Germline V CDR1 and CDR2: SQVTM, ANQGSEA. CDR3 length equals 14 residues. V shed 1 base and J 6 bases; nucleotides not matched to a gene: 3.

For this clone: The same CDR3 also results from other DNA sequences found in this sample. The chain uses TRBV11-2 and TRBJ1-1; 8 bases fit TRBD1. Germline V gene lookup returns CDR1 SGHAT and CDR2 FQNNGV. J gave up 3 bases and V 6 bases, and 3 bases lay outside the gene matches. The CDR3 is 13 residues long. The CDR3 bases are TGTGCCAGCAGTTTGGACAGGGACACTGAAGCTTTCTTT. Amino acid sequence: CASSLDRDTEAFF.

The chain links TRBV7-2 to TRBJ2-7; D gene unclear. The CDR3 runs to 12 residues. Germline lookup yields CDR1 SGHTA and CDR2 FQGNSA. The ends were cut back, 1 base at V and 6 bases at J, with 7 bases in the middle. CDR3 amino acids: CASSLGRGEQYF. As DNA, the CDR3 is TGTGCCAGCAGCTTAGGCAGAGGCGAGCAGTACTTC.

The chain uses TRBV4-1 and TRBJ2-2, with D tentatively TRBD2 (6 bases). This CDR3 comprises 19 residues. The V and J ends lost 2 bases and 1 base respectively, with 20 bases between them. Germline CDR1 and CDR2: MGHRA and YSYEKL. The CDR3 bases are TGCGCCAGCAGCCAACACGATATAGGTCTAGCGTTGAACACCGGGGAGCTGTTTTTT. As protein: CASSQHDIGLALNTGELFF.

The J gene is TRBJ1-4, the V gene TRBV15, with 7 positions matching TRBD1. V lost 2 bases to trimming and J lost 8 bases; unmatched junction nucleotides: 8. This CDR3 region has 15 residues. In germline, CDR1 is LNHNV, CDR2 YYDKDF (reference sequence). CDR3 in amino acids: CATSRQPTGREKLFF. CDR3 nucleotide sequence: TGTGCCACCAGCAGACAACCGACAGGGAGAGAAAAACTGTTTTTT.

This clone appeared many times. The chain carries TRBV6-6 and TRBJ2-7; TRBD2 agrees at 15 bases. The germline V gene has CDR1 MNHNY and CDR2 SVGAGI (reference sequence). Germline trimming cut 6 bases from V and 3 bases from J; bases unmatched to any gene: 6. The CDR3 covers 16 residues. CDR3 in DNA: TGTGCCAGCAGCTCCGGACTAGCGGGAGGGGACTACGAGCAGTACTTC. Translated: CASSSGLAGGDYEQYF.

With regard to this clone: Other DNA sequences from this sample encode an identical CDR3 as well. The chain combines TRBV7-9 with TRBJ1-1, with TRBD1 matching over 8 bases. V gave up 5 bases and J gave up 0 bases; unmatched junction bases: 2. There are 14 residues in the CDR3. Germline assignment: CDR1 SEHNR and CDR2 FQNEAQ (reference sequence). This chain's CDR3 is CASSPTGVNTEAFF. The CDR3 DNA follows: TGTGCCAGCAGCCCGACAGGGGTGAACACTGAAGCTTTCTTT.

The V call is TRBV7-9, the J call TRBJ1-2, with 7 bases matching TRBD1. The CDR3 contains 13 residues. The germline gives CDR1 SEHNR, CDR2 FQNEAQ (reference sequence). Trimming took 8 bases from V and 6 from J; bases not matched to a gene: 9. The CDR3 loop is CASGTGGQDGYTF. The CDR3 bases are TGTGCCAGCGGCACGGGCGGACAGGATGGCTACACCTTC. The full variable domain, in which reference TRBV7-9 and TRBJ1-2 provide the parts outside the CDR3, is DTGVSQNPRHKITKRGQNVTFRCDPISEHNRLYWYRQTLGQGPEFLTYFQNEAQLEKSRLLSDRFSAERPKGSFSTLEIQRTEQGDSAMYLCASGTGGQDGYTFGSGTRLTVV.

The gene calls are TRBV11-2 and TRBJ2-5; the D gene is possibly TRBD2 (5 bases). Germline loops: CDR1 SGHAT, CDR2 FQNNGV. Trimming stripped 5 bases from V and 7 bases from J, with 20 bases between. The CDR3 runs 15 residues. Here the CDR3 DNA reads TGTGCCAGCAGCATCCACCTTCAGCTCCGGGGGACCCAGTACTTC. Translation: CASSIHLQLRGTQYF.

This clone has more than one count but fewer than ten. V usage is TRBV15 and J usage is TRBJ1-2, with D tentatively TRBD1 (5 bases). CDR3 length: 14 amino acids. Germline CDR1 reads LNHNV; CDR2 reads YYDKDF (reference sequence). The ends were cut back, 1 base at V and 7 bases at J, with 13 bases in the middle. The CDR3 region has the DNA TGTGCCACCAGCAGAGGGGGCGAAGGATTTGGCTACACCTTC. This encodes CATSRGGEGFGYTF.

The chain couples TRBV19 to TRBJ1-5; D not resolved. In germline, CDR1 is LNHDA, CDR2 SQIVND (reference sequence). This CDR3 has 14 residues. V dropped 4 bases and J dropped 7 bases, with 14 bases sitting between them. DNA of the CDR3: TGTGCCAGTAGTAGCAGGCGGGTTGGACAGCCCCAGCATTTT. It codes for CASSSRRVGQPQHF.

This clone was seen once. The rearrangement links TRBV19 to TRBJ2-3; D might be TRBD2 (6 bases). CDR3 length: 16 amino acids. Between the trimmed V and J ends, which lost 5 bases and 5 bases, there was a span of 20 bases. CDR1 and CDR2 (germline): LNHDA, SQIVND (reference sequence). CDR3 in amino acids: CASSSPLRGEKDTQYF. CDR3 sequence (DNA): TGTGCCAGTAGTTCCCCGTTGCGGGGAGAGAAAGATACGCAGTATTTT.

V usage is TRBV20-1 and J usage is TRBJ1-1; tentative D call: TRBD1 (5 bases). CDR1 and CDR2 from the germline V gene are DFQATT and SNEGSKA (reference sequence). There are 11 residues in the CDR3. V was shortened by 8 bases and J by 5 bases, with 12 bases between the two germline ends. CDR3 nucleotides: TGCAGTACCAGGGAAGGGACTGAAGCTTTCTTT. Translated: CSTREGTEAFF.

V gene TRBV5-1 combines with J gene TRBJ1-6; TRBD1 matches at 10 bases. V gave up 4 bases and J gave up 8 bases; unmatched junction bases: 3. This CDR3 is 14 amino acids long. Per germline, CDR1 SGHRS and CDR2 YFSETQ. The CDR3 nucleotides are TGCGCCAGCAGCACTGGGACAGGGGATTCACCCCTCCACTTT. Translated: CASSTGTGDSPLHF.

This chain links TRBV28 with TRBJ1-2; D gene unclear. CDR1 is MDHEN and CDR2 is SYDVKM in the germline V gene. CDR3 length: 14 amino acids. V was trimmed by 6 bases and J by 8 bases, leaving 19 bases between them. This CDR3 reads CASRRNHVQSGYTF. For the CDR3, the DNA is TGTGCCAGCAGACGAAATCACGTACAGAGCGGCTACACCTTC.

The V and J genes are TRBV30 and TRBJ1-5; no clear D gene. The CDR3 loop spans 14 amino acids. V gave up 2 bases and J gave up 2 bases, with 10 bases separating them. The germline V gene encodes CDR1 GTSNPN and CDR2 SVGIG (reference sequence). As DNA, the CDR3 is TGTGCCTGGAGTCGCGACACGGGCAATCAGCCCCAGCATTTT. Translation gives CAWSRDTGNQPQHF.

The chain combines TRBV29-1 with TRBJ1-1, with D maybe TRBD1 (5 bases). The V and J ends lost 5 bases and 3 bases respectively, with 10 bases between them. Looked up from germline, CDR1 is SQVTM and CDR2 is ANQGSEA. The CDR3 has 12 residues. In DNA form, the CDR3 reads TGCAGCGTTCCAGGGATGGACACTGAAGCTTTCTTT. As protein: CSVPGMDTEAFF.

The genes are TRBV5-8 and TRBJ2-2; a possible D gene is TRBD2 (5 bases). The germline V gene has CDR1 SGHTS and CDR2 YDEGEE. The CDR3 covers 17 residues. V shed 4 bases and J shed 0 bases, with 16 bases lying between them. CDR3 in amino acids: CASSEYMAGSNTGELFF. The CDR3 DNA sequence: TGTGCCAGCAGCGAATACATGGCGGGCTCGAACACCGGGGAGCTGTTTTTT.

The chain couples TRBV25-1 to TRBJ1-6, with D perhaps matching TRBD1 (5 bases). CDR1 and CDR2 from the germline V gene are MGHDK and SYGVNS. This CDR3 region has 15 residues. Trimming left V 2 bases short and J 6 bases short, with 11 bases between. CDR3 protein: CASSEIGASNSPLHF. For the CDR3, the DNA is TGTGCCAGCAGTGAAATAGGGGCCAGTAATTCACCCCTCCACTTT.

The chain uses TRBV10-3 and TRBJ1-2; D call uncertain. The CDR3 totals 14 residues. Between the trimmed V and J ends, which lost 2 bases and 1 base, there was a span of 8 bases. Germline CDR1 and CDR2: ENHRY and SYGVKD. The CDR3 bases are TGTGCCATCAGTGAGCCCGGCGGTAACTATGGCTACACCTTC. Translated, it gives CAISEPGGNYGYTF.

This clone was recorded only once. This chain connects TRBV5-1 to TRBJ2-3; 8 positions match TRBD1. Germline V gene lookup returns CDR1 SGHRS and CDR2 YFSETQ. The CDR3 loop spans 14 amino acids. J gave up 3 bases and V 0 bases, and 0 bases lay outside the gene matches. This chain's CDR3 is CASSLGTGTDTQYF. The CDR3 DNA is TGCGCCAGCAGCTTGGGGACAGGGACAGATACGCAGTATTTT.

The V call is TRBV27, the J call TRBJ2-1, with 9 positions matching TRBD1. Germline loops: CDR1 MNHEY, CDR2 SMNVEV (reference sequence). The CDR3 is 15 amino acids. J gave up 3 bases and V 4 bases, and 4 bases lay outside the gene matches. Here the CDR3 DNA reads TGTGCCAGCAGTTCCGGGACAGGGTTCTACAATGAGCAGTTCTTC. Translating gives CASSSGTGFYNEQFF.